This TCR beta chain comes out of a study of blood T cell repertoires in COVID-19. The wider study: Spain, Italy and the United States supplied samples that represented acute and convalescent COVID-19.

This CDR3 comprises 14 residues. Germline V CDR1 and CDR2: LGHNA, YNFKEQ. Trimming shortened V by 1 base and J by 1 base, and 8 bases separated the two germline ends. In the authors' workflow: Amplification from reference gene primers served as the basis for estimated nucleated cell counts. Sequencing was performed with immunoSEQ multiplex PCR; in TCRdb, only in-frame clones are kept and a portion is missing. V, J and clone size derive from that table, while D and trimming were established from the DNA sequence. The repertoire holds some 300,000 clones, with around 89% as singletons. This clone was picked up one time.

This chain links TRBV4-2 with TRBJ2-7; D call uncertain. The TCR sequence derives from a woman between 40 and 50 years old who had recovered from COVID-19. The material sequenced was PBMCs or T cells enriched from blood (not recorded which). The CDR3 protein is CASSQVERSYEQYF. In DNA form, the CDR3 reads TGTGCCAGCAGCCAAGTCGAGCGTTCCTACGAGCAGTACTTC.